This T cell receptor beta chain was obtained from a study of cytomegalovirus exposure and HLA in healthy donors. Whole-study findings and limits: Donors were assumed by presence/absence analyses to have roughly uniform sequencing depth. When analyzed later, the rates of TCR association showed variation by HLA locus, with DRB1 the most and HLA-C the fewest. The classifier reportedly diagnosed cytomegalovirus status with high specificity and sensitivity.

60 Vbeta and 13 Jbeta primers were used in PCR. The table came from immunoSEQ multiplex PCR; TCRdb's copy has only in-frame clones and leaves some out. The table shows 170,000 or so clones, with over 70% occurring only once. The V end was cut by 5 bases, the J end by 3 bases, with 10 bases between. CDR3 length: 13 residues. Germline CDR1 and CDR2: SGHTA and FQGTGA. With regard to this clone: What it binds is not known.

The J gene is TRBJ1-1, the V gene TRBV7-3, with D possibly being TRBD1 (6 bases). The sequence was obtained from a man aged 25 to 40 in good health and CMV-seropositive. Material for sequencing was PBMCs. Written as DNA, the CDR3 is TGTGCCAGCAGCCTAAAGGGGGACACTGAAGCTTTCTTT. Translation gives CASSLKGDTEAFF.